The sequence of this T cell receptor beta chain was determined in a study of identical twins' blood T cells. TCR cDNA libraries were made from RNA using a previously described, modified protocol. Each TCR cDNA library carried sample-specific barcodes on both ends. In TCRdb, the 5' RACE reads were re-called with MiXCR into one record per CDR3 protein. The sample has 300,000 to 400,000 distinct CDR3 sequences; over 25% are singletons. General study points: Even for out-of-frame TCRbeta, twins reportedly shared V gene usage much more than unrelated donors. Shared environment remains a possible cause of twin similarity.

This clonotype was found many times. Its specificity is not known. Germline V gene sequence: CDR1 WSHSY, CDR2 SAAADI. The CDR3 spans 14 residues. Trimming stripped 4 bases from V and 8 bases from J, with 15 bases between. This rearrangement joins TRBV10-2 to TRBJ1-3; D is unresolved. Sequencing was carried out using PBMCs. The TCR was taken from a woman aged 18 to 49 in good health. The CDR3 sequence: CASSVSGGRDTIYF. The CDR3 DNA is TGCGCCAGCAGTGTTTCAGGAGGTCGAGACACCATATATTTT.